A single sample gave rise to the 23 T cell receptor beta chains below, sequenced in a study of identical twins. Each CDR3 protein is one row after TCRdb ran MiXCR on the 5' RACE reads. The sample shows roughly 470,000 distinct CDR3 sequences, 13% to 15% of them seen only once. This same sample was also taken into another study, of yellow fever vaccine responses in identical twins.

The sequenced sample was CD4+ T cells sorted from blood. These receptors all stem from a woman aged 18-29 years in good health.

The chain couples TRBV21-1 to TRBJ2-5; the D call TRBD1 from the table was never checked on the DNA. TRBV21-1 is termed a pseudogene. The CDR3 consists of 15 residues. DNA for the CDR3: TGTGCCAGCACGGATCGGCGACAGGGAACGGAGACCCAGTACTTC. As protein: CASTDRRQGTETQYF.

This clonotype was recorded a few times. The chain couples TRBV11-2 to TRBJ2-4; D tentatively fits TRBD1 or TRBD2 (5 bases each). Germline assignment: CDR1 SGHAT and CDR2 FQNNGV. This CDR3 contains 13 residues. V was trimmed by 5 bases and J by 8 bases, leaving 13 bases between them. The DNA for the CDR3 is TGTGCCAGCAGCCCGCGACTGGGGGACATTCAGTACTTC. It is translated as CASSPRLGDIQYF.

This clonotype was detected only a few times. The chain is built from TRBV7-2 and TRBJ2-5; D unresolved. The CDR3 contains 12 residues. Trimming removed 4 bases at V and 1 base at J, with 4 bases between. Germline CDR1 SGHTA, CDR2 FQGNSA. The CDR3 bases are TGTGCCAGCAGCTGGAGCCAAGAGACCCAGTACTTC. This codes for CASSWSQETQYF.

This clonotype has a handful of counts. This chain uses TRBV7-9 with TRBJ1-1; TRBD1 matches at 7 bases. The CDR3 extends over 15 amino acids. Germline V gene data show CDR1 as SEHNR and CDR2 as FQNEAQ (reference sequence). Trimming cost V 4 bases and J 3 bases; bases outside gene matches: 8. Written as DNA, the CDR3 is TGTGCCAGCAGCTCATCCGGGACAGTGGACACTGAAGCTTTCTTT. Its protein product is CASSSSGTVDTEAFF.

The rearrangement uses TRBV3-1 and TRBJ2-1; 9 bases are shared with TRBD2. Germline-derived CDR1 and CDR2 are LGHDT and YNNKEL (reference sequence). CDR3 length equals 15 residues. Germline trimming cut 3 bases from V and 9 bases from J; bases unmatched to any gene: 9. CDR3 amino acids: CASSHATSGGIEQFF. CDR3 nucleotide sequence: TGTGCCAGCAGCCACGCGACTAGCGGAGGTATTGAGCAGTTCTTC.

This chain links TRBV11-1 with TRBJ2-1, with D maybe TRBD2 (7 bases). The CDR3 extends over 18 amino acids. The V and J ends lost 4 bases and 5 bases respectively, with 24 bases between them. CDR1 and CDR2 from the germline V gene are SGHAT and FQDESV (reference sequence). The CDR3 sequence is CASSSPRGDGTNNNEQFF. The CDR3 DNA is TGTGCCAGCAGCTCACCCCGGGGGGACGGGACAAACAACAATGAGCAGTTCTTC.

This clonotype appeared a few times. The chain recombines TRBV4-3 with TRBJ2-5; TRBD2 matches at 8 bases. The CDR3 extends over 17 amino acids. V lost 0 bases and J lost 0; bases outside the gene matches: 6. The germline V gene encodes CDR1 LGHNA and CDR2 YSLEER. CDR3 residues: CASSQDRYSGNQETQYF. The CDR3, as DNA: TGCGCCAGCAGCCAAGATCGGTATAGCGGGAACCAAGAGACCCAGTACTTC.

Only a few counts were recorded for this clonotype. This chain uses TRBV28 with TRBJ2-7; D assignment may be TRBD1 or TRBD2 (5 bases each). The CDR3 has 12 residues. The V gene lost 9 bases and the J gene lost 8 bases, with 17 bases spanning the gap. Germline CDR1 MDHEN, CDR2 SYDVKM. This chain's CDR3 is CASWDPSFQQYF. The CDR3 DNA follows: TGTGCCAGTTGGGACCCCTCTTTCCAGCAGTACTTC.

The chain employs TRBV5-5 and TRBJ1-5; D gene ambiguous. The CDR3 sequence is 16 residues long. Per the germline V gene, CDR1 is SGHKS and CDR2 is YYEKEE (reference sequence). V lost 0 bases, J lost 0 bases, and 10 bases lay in between. The CDR3 DNA is TGTGCCAGCAGCTTGGAACAGCCTGATAGCAATCAGCCCCAGCATTTT. This translates into CASSLEQPDSNQPQHF.

The chain is built from TRBV10-3 and TRBJ1-3; TRBD1 is a possible D gene (5 bases). The CDR3 is 12 residues long. Trimming removed 8 bases from V and 1 base from J, with 6 bases in between. Germline CDR1 ENHRY, CDR2 SYGVKD. The CDR3 DNA follows: TGTGCCATCCAGGGTTCTGGAAACACCATATATTTT. It specifies CAIQGSGNTIYF.

At least ten counts were recorded for this clonotype. The V call is TRBV30, the J call TRBJ2-2, with 10 bases fitting TRBD2. The germline V gene has CDR1 GTSNPN and CDR2 SVGIG (reference sequence). CDR3 length equals 16 residues. V lost 2 bases and J lost 3; bases outside the gene matches: 6. CDR3 DNA sequence: TGTGCCTGGAGTTATAGCGGGAGGTTATACACCGGGGAGCTGTTTTTT. Translation gives CAWSYSGRLYTGELFF.

At least ten counts were recorded for this clonotype. The genes are TRBV12-3 or TRBV12-4 and TRBJ1-2; TRBD1 matches 9 bases. Germline trimming cut 6 bases from V and 2 bases from J; bases unmatched to any gene: 4. The CDR3 is 14 residues long. The CDR3 loop reads CASSPGQGNYGYTF. CDR3 sequence (DNA): TGTGCCAGCAGCCCTGGACAGGGGAACTATGGCTACACCTTC.

J is TRBJ2-7 and V is TRBV2, with 8 bases lining up with TRBD1. CDR1 is SNHLY and CDR2 is FYNNEI in the germline V gene. The J segment lost 0 bases and the V segment lost 3 bases, leaving 7 bases of the junction unmatched. The CDR3 length is 16 residues. The CDR3 bases are TGTGCCAGCAGTGACCCAGGGGGCCTAAGCTCCTACGAGCAGTACTTC. Protein sequence: CASSDPGGLSSYEQYF. The full variable domain, rest sourced from reference TRBV2 and TRBJ2-7, is EPEVTQTPSHQVTQMGQEVILRCVPISNHLYFYWYRQILGQKVEFLVSFYNNEISEKSEIFDDQFSVERPDGSNFTLKIRSTKLEDSAMYFCASSDPGGLSSYEQYFGPGTRLTVT.

This clonotype came up a few times. The V gene is TRBV4-2, the J gene TRBJ2-7; 10 bases are a match to TRBD2. The V gene end was trimmed by 4 bases and the J gene end by 1 base; junction bases not matched to a gene: 7. Germline assignment: CDR1 LGHNA and CDR2 YNFKEQ. The CDR3 totals 16 residues. The chain's CDR3 is CASSLRSGGQSYEQYF. CDR3 sequence (DNA): TGTGCCAGCAGCCTACGTAGCGGGGGGCAATCCTACGAGCAGTACTTC.

J is TRBJ2-2 and V is TRBV9; maybe TRBD2 (6 bases). Trimming removed 7 bases at V and 6 bases at J, with 13 bases between. The CDR3 spans 13 residues. CDR1 is SGDLS and CDR2 is YYNGEE in the germline V gene. This CDR3 is CASGLGGSGELFF. DNA of the CDR3: TGTGCCAGCGGCCTCGGGGGTTCCGGGGAGCTGTTTTTT. The full variable domain, rest sourced from reference TRBV9 and TRBJ2-2, is DSGVTQTPKHLITATGQRVTLRCSPRSGDLSVYWYQQSLDQGLQFLIQYYNGEERAKGNILERFSAQQFPDLHSELNLSSLELGDSALYFCASGLGGSGELFFGEGSRLTVL.

This clonotype was seen many times. V is TRBV29-1 and J is TRBJ2-7; 10 bases fit TRBD1. The V segment lost 6 bases and the J segment 4 bases; nucleotides outside the gene matches: 6. The CDR3 has 13 residues. Germline CDR1 reads SQVTM; CDR2 reads ANQGSEA. CDR3 bases: TGCAGCGTAGGACAGGGGGGGCCTTACGAGCAGTACTTC. It encodes CSVGQGGPYEQYF.

This chain links TRBV27 with TRBJ2-3; D possibly uses TRBD1 or TRBD2 (6 bases each). Germline V lookup: CDR1 MNHEY, CDR2 SMNVEV (reference sequence). The V end lost 1 base, the J end lost 1 base, and 15 bases lay between the germline ends. The CDR3 has 17 amino acids. For the CDR3, the DNA is TGTGCCAGCAGTTTATTGGGGGCAGGGGAGGGCACAGATACGCAGTATTTT. Translated, it gives CASSLLGAGEGTDTQYF.

The gene calls are TRBV29-1 and TRBJ2-3; 9 bases fit TRBD1. Trimming removed 7 bases from V and 3 bases from J; junction bases left unmatched: 5. The CDR3 spans 13 residues. Looked up from germline, CDR1 is SQVTM and CDR2 is ANQGSEA. The CDR3 DNA is TGCAGCGCGGACAGGGGTGCAACAGATACGCAGTATTTT. It encodes CSADRGATDTQYF.

This clonotype was recorded at least ten times. The V and J genes are TRBV7-3 and TRBJ2-1, with 12 bases identical to TRBD2. The length of the CDR3 is 16 residues. Germline V gives CDR1 SGHTA, CDR2 FQGTGA. The V and J ends lost 3 bases and 4 bases, in that order; junction bases with no gene match: 4. The CDR3: CASSLTSGSGYNEQFF. As DNA, the CDR3 is TGTGCCAGCAGCTTGACTAGCGGGAGTGGGTACAATGAGCAGTTCTTC.

The V gene is TRBV5-1, the J gene TRBJ2-1; tentative D call: TRBD2 (5 bases). The CDR3 extends over 16 amino acids. Deletions cut 0 bases from V and 0 bases from J, with 10 bases between. Germline V lookup: CDR1 SGHRS, CDR2 YFSETQ. The CDR3 DNA sequence: TGCGCCAGCAGCTTGGGGGGAGTCAACTCCTACAATGAGCAGTTCTTC. Translation gives CASSLGGVNSYNEQFF. The full variable domain, its missing parts supplied by reference TRBV5-1 and TRBJ2-1, is KAGVTQTPRYLIKTRGQQVTLSCSPISGHRSVSWYQQTPGQGLQFLFEYFSETQRNKGNFPGRFSGRQFSNSRSEMNVSTLELGDSALYLCASSLGGVNSYNEQFFGPGTRLTVL.

The rearrangement uses TRBV4-2 and TRBJ1-2, with TRBD1 matching 8 bases. From germline, CDR1 is LGHNA and CDR2 YNFKEQ. V was clipped by 4 bases and J by 0 bases; unmatched bases: 4. The length of the CDR3 is 15 residues. CDR3 nucleotides: TGTGCCAGCAGCCCAGGACAGGGAGCTAACTATGGCTACACCTTC. Translation gives CASSPGQGANYGYTF.

The V and J genes are TRBV7-2 and TRBJ2-3; D gene unclear. The CDR3 is 13 residues long. The germline gives CDR1 SGHTA, CDR2 FQGNSA. Trimming stripped 6 bases from V and 4 bases from J, with 11 bases between. CDR3 coding DNA: TGTGCCAGCAGAACAGTGGCCGCAGATACGCAGTATTTT. As protein: CASRTVAADTQYF.

This clonotype was seen more than once but under ten times. J is TRBJ2-5 and V is TRBV24-1; TRBD2 agrees at 16 bases. Trimming at V came to 3 bases and at J to 2 bases, leaving 5 bases not matched to a gene. The CDR3 totals 18 residues. Germline V gives CDR1 KGHDR, CDR2 SFDVKD. The DNA of the CDR3 is TGTGCCACCAGTGATCCGGGACTAGCGGGAGGGGGGCAAGAGACCCAGTACTTC. Translated, it gives CATSDPGLAGGGQETQYF.